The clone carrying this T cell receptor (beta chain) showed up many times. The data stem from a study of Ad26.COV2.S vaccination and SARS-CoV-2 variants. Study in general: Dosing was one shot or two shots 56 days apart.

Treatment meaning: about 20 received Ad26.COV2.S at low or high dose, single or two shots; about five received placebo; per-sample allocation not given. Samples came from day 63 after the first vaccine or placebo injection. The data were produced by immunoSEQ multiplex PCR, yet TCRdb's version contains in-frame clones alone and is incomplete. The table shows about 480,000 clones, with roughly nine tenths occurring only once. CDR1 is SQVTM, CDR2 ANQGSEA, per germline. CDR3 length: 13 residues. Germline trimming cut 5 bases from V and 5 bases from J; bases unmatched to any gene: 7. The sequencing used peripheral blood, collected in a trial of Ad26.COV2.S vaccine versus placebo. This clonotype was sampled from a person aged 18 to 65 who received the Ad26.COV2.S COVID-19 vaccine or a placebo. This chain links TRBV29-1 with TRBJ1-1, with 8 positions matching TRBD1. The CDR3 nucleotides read TGCAGCGTTTCAGGGGGCTCGGGGACTGAAGCTTTCTTT. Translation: CSVSGGSGTEAFF. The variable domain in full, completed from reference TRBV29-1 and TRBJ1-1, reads SAVISQKPSRDICQRGTSLTIQCQVDSQVTMMFWYRQQPGQSLTLIATANQGSEATYESGFVIDKFPISRPNLTFSTLTVSNMSPEDSSIYLCSVSGGSGTEAFFGQGTRLTVV.